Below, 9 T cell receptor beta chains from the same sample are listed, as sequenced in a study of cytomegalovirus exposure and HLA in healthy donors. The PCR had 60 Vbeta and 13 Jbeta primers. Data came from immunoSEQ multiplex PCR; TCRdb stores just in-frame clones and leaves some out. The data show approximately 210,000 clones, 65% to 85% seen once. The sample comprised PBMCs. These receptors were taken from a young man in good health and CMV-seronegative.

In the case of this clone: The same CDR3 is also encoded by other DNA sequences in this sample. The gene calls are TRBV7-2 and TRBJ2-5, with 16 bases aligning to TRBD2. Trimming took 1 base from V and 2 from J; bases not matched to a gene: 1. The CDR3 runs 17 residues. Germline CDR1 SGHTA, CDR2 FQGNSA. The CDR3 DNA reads TGTGCCAGCAGCTTAGGGGGACTAGCGGGGGGGCAAGAGACCCAGTACTTC. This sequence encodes CASSLGGLAGGQETQYF.

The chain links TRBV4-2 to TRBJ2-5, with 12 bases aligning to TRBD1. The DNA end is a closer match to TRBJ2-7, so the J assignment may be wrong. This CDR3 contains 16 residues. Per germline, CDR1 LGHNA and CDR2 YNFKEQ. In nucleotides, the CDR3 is TGTGCCAGCAGCCAAGATCTAGGGACAGGGGGCCACGAGCAGTACTTC. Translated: CASSQDLGTGGHEQYF.

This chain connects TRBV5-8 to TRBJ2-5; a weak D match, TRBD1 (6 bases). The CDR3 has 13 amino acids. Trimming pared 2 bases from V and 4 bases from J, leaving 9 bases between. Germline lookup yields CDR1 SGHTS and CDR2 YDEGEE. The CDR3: CASSLTGRETQYF. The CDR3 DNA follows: TGTGCCAGCAGCTTAACAGGGCGAGAGACCCAGTACTTC. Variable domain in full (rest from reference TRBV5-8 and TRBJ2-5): EAGVTQSPTHLIKTRGQQATLRCSPISGHTSVYWYQQALGLGLQFLLWYDEGEERNRGNFPPRFSGRQFPNYSSELNVNALELEDSALYLCASSLTGRETQYFGPGTRLLVL.

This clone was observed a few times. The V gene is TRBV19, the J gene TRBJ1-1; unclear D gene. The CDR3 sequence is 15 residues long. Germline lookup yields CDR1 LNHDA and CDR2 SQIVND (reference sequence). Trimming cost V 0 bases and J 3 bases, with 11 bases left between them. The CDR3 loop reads CASSIERGIHTEAFF. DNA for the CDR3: TGTGCCAGTAGTATAGAAAGAGGGATCCACACTGAAGCTTTCTTT.

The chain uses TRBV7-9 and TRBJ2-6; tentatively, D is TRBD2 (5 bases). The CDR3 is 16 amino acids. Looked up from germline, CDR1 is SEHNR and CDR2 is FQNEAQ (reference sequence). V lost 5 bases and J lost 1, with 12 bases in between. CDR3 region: CASSPSRGSGANVLTF. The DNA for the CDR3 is TGTGCCAGCAGCCCTTCCCGCGGGTCTGGGGCCAACGTCCTGACTTTC.

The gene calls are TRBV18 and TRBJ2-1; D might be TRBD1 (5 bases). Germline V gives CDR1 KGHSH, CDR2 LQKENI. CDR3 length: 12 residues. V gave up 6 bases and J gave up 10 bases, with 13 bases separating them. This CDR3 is CASSPRELEQFF. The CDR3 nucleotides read TGTGCCAGCTCTCCCAGGGAACTGGAGCAGTTCTTC.

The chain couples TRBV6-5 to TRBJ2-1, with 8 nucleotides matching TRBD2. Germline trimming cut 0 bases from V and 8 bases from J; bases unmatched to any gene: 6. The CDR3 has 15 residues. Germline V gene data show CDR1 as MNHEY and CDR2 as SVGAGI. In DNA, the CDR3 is TGTGCCAGCAGTTACTCGTCGGGAGGGCCGCATGAGCAGTTCTTC. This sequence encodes CASSYSSGGPHEQFF.

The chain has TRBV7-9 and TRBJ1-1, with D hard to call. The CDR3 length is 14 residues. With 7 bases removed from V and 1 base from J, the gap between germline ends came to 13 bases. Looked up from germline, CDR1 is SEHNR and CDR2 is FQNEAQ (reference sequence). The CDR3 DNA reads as TGTGCCAGCATCCGTCGTCTCGGGAACACTGAAGCTTTCTTT. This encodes CASIRRLGNTEAFF.

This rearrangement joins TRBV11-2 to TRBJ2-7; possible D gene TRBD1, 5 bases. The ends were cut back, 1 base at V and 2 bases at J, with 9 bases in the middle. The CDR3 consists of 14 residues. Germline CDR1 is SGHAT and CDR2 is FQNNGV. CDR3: CASSLGGGPYEQYF. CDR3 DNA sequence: TGTGCCAGCAGCTTAGGGGGCGGCCCCTACGAGCAGTACTTC.